These 26 T cell receptor delta chains originate from one sample sequenced in a study of gamma-delta T cells after stem cell transplantation. TCRdb re-called the RT-PCR reads using CATT. The sample has 550 to 700 delta-chain clones; about 4.8% are singletons. The sample was gamma-delta T cells. Every receptor here comes from a human donor. It is not recorded whose cells these are; they may come from a transplant donor.

This clone is medium-sized within its sample. This likely reflects a read error, since a far larger clone is one base away. The chain carries TRDV2 and TRDJ3; 10 bases match TRDD3. Germline V lookup: CDR1 GEAIGNYY, CDR2 EKD. Germline trimming cut 3 bases from V and 2 bases from J; bases unmatched to any gene: 12. CDR3 length: 20 amino acids. Written as DNA, the CDR3 is TGTGCCTGTGACGTTCTGGGGGATAGTCGTGGCCCCTGGGACACCCGACAGATGTTTTTC. Encoded protein: CACDVLGDSRGPWDTRQMFF.

This clone is medium-sized (0.01 to 0.1%) within its sample. A read error is the likely source, as a far larger clone sits one nucleotide away. The chain recombines TRDV2 with TRDJ1, with 11 positions matching TRDD3. In germline, CDR1 is GEAIGNYY, CDR2 EKD. Trimming cost V 5 bases and J 3 bases; bases outside gene matches: 16. The CDR3 length is 18 residues. Here the CDR3 reads CACGQLGDRGSAADKLIF. The CDR3 DNA reads as TGTGCCTGTGGACAACTGGGGGATAGGGGGTCCGCCGCCGATAAACTCATCTTT.

In its sample, this clone was seen a few times. TCRdb's listed protein matches a much larger clone and diverges from this DNA's translation at residue 16, likely through a read error; the protein shown comes from the DNA. The chain recombines TRDV2 with TRDJ1; the match to TRDD3 covers 11 bases. CDR3 size: 18 residues. Trimming took 3 bases from V and 13 from J; bases not matched to a gene: 24. Germline V gene lookup returns CDR1 GEAIGNYY and CDR2 EKD. The CDR3 sequence is CACDRLLLGDSPRKRPIF. The DNA for the CDR3 is TGTGCCTGTGACCGACTTTTACTGGGGGATAGCCCTAGGAAGAGACCCATCTTT.

This clone was picked up a small number of times. Translating this DNA gives a protein that differs at residue 4 from the TCRdb one, which belongs to a much larger clone; a read error is likely, and the protein shown is this translation. The chain employs TRDV2 and TRDJ1, with a tentative D call TRDD3 (5 bases). The ends were cut back, 4 bases at V and 0 bases at J, with 29 bases in the middle. The CDR3 is 20 residues long. From germline, CDR1 is GEAIGNYY and CDR2 EKD. CDR3 region: CACETLVFSDLLEDTDKLIF. The CDR3 nucleotides are TGTGCCTGTGAAACCCTGGTTTTCTCCGACTTACTGGAGGACACCGATAAACTCATCTTT.

This clone was found a few times. A far larger clone is one nucleotide away, so this likely arose from a read error. This same CDR3 is encoded by further DNA sequences in the sample. The chain joins TRDV2 to TRDJ1; 11 positions agree with TRDD3. Germline trimming cut 1 base from V and 4 bases from J; bases unmatched to any gene: 4. The CDR3 loop spans 15 amino acids. Per germline, CDR1 GEAIGNYY and CDR2 EKD. CDR3 DNA: TGTGCCTGTGACACAGTGGGGGATACGAACGATAAACTCATCTTT. Its protein is CACDTVGDTNDKLIF.

This clone was observed a handful of times. This sample includes further DNA sequences coding for the same CDR3. V gene TRDV2 combines with J gene TRDJ1; D not certain. Germline CDR1 and CDR2: GEAIGNYY and EKD. This CDR3 comprises 14 residues. The germline V and J ends were trimmed by 1 base and 0 bases, with 8 bases remaining between them. This CDR3 reads CACDTLEDTDKLIF. CDR3 DNA sequence: TGTGCCTGTGACACTCTGGAGGACACCGATAAACTCATCTTT.

Remarks on this clone: TCRdb's protein for this DNA is that of a much larger clone and differs from the translation at residue 13, likely a read error; the protein shown is the DNA translation. The DNA of the CDR3 is TGTGCCTGTGACCTACTGGGGCCGCAATCATCGCCCGTTAAACTCATCTTT. The encoded protein is CACDLLGPQSSPVKLIF. J is TRDJ1 and V is TRDV2; 7 bases line up with TRDD3. Trimming at V came to 3 bases and at J to 7 bases, leaving 19 bases not matched to a gene. Germline V gene lookup returns CDR1 GEAIGNYY and CDR2 EKD. There are 17 residues in the CDR3.

Comment on this clone: This likely reflects a read error, since a far larger clone is one base away. This CDR3 is also generated by other DNA sequences in the sample. CDR3 region: CACDTSGTGGYSWDTRQMFF. In nucleotides, the CDR3 is TGTGCCTGTGACACGTCGGGCACTGGGGGATACTCCTGGGATACCCGACAGATGTTTTTC. V and J are TRDV2 and TRDJ3; TRDD3 matches at 12 bases. Germline CDR1 reads GEAIGNYY; CDR2 reads EKD. The CDR3 runs to 20 residues.

Regarding this clone: The amino acid sequence in TCRdb belongs to a much larger clone and departs from this DNA's translation at residue 13, likely a sequencing read error; the sequence shown is translated from the DNA. V is TRDV2 and J is TRDJ1; D gene uncertain. CDR3 size: 20 residues. The V end was cut by 0 bases, the J end by 0 bases, with 25 bases between. The germline V gene encodes CDR1 GEAIGNYY and CDR2 EKD. CDR3 amino acids: CACDTLVFSDLLKDTDKLIF. The DNA of the CDR3 is TGTGCCTGTGACACCCTGGTTTTCTCCGACTTACTGAAGGACACCGATAAACTCATCTTT.

With respect to this clone: The TCRdb record carries a much larger clone's protein, which differs from this DNA's translation at residue 3; a read error is the likely cause, and the protein listed here is the DNA translation. The rearrangement links TRDV2 to TRDJ1, with 7 bases fitting TRDD3. The CDR3 is 15 amino acids. Germline V gives CDR1 GEAIGNYY, CDR2 EKD. The CDR3 nucleotides are TGTGCCCGTGACGCCCTCACTGGGGCAGCCGATAAACTCATCTTT. Its protein is CARDALTGAADKLIF.

This clone is medium-sized. The chain uses TRDV2 and TRDJ1, with TRDD3 identical over 13 bases. The length of the CDR3 is 17 residues. In germline, CDR1 is GEAIGNYY, CDR2 EKD. With 4 bases clipped from V and 0 bases from J, the junction kept 7 bases outside the gene matches. The CDR3 spells CACEQLGDTGYTDKLIF. The CDR3 DNA sequence: TGTGCCTGTGAACAACTGGGGGATACGGGGTACACCGATAAACTCATCTTT.

This clone showed up just a few times. A far larger clone is one base from this, pointing to a likely read error. The rearrangement links TRDV2 to TRDJ1; D perhaps matches TRDD3 (6 bases). Germline CDR1 reads GEAIGNYY; CDR2 reads EKD. Trimming left V 0 bases short and J 4 bases short, with 17 bases between. The CDR3 spans 16 residues. The CDR3 DNA reads TGTGCCTGTGACACCGTGGGGATTCGGACCTGCGATAAACTCATCTTT. Its protein product is CACDTVGIRTCDKLIF.

Remarks on this clone: A read error likely explains why the TCRdb protein, taken from a much larger clone, differs from this DNA's translation at residue 6; the protein shown is translated from the DNA. This rearrangement joins TRDV2 to TRDJ3; 11 bases line up with TRDD3. Germline V gene data show CDR1 as GEAIGNYY and CDR2 as EKD. V was clipped by 1 base and J by 0 bases; unmatched bases: 7. This CDR3 has 20 amino acids. The CDR3, as DNA: TGTGCCTGTGACACGACGGGCACTGGGGGATACTCCTGGGACACCCGACAGATGTTTTTC. Its protein is CACDTTGTGGYSWDTRQMFF.

By share of the sample, this clone is medium-sized. A far bigger clonotype differs at one base, so this is likely a read error. Additional DNA sequences in this sample encode the identical CDR3. The rearrangement uses TRDV2 and TRDJ3, with TRDD3 matching 10 bases. The CDR3 sequence is 20 residues long. Per germline, CDR1 GEAIGNYY and CDR2 EKD. Germline trimming cut 3 bases from V and 0 bases from J; bases unmatched to any gene: 10. The CDR3 bases are TGTGCCTGTGACGTTCTGGGGGATAGCCGTGGCTCCTGGGACACCCGACAGATGTTTTTC. Translated, it gives CACDVLGDSRGSWDTRQMFF.

This clone was observed a few times. With only one base between it and a far larger clone, this is likely a read error. This CDR3 is also generated by other DNA sequences in the sample. The V and J genes are TRDV2 and TRDJ1; D may be TRDD3 (6 bases). With 3 bases removed from V and 1 base from J, the gap between germline ends came to 35 bases. The V gene's germline CDR1 is GEAIGNYY and CDR2 EKD. CDR3 length equals 22 residues. The CDR3 here is CACDPLPAVLGKESQPTDKLIF. The CDR3 bases are TGTGCCTGTGACCCCCTCCCTGCGGTACTGGGTAAGGAGTCACAGCCCACCGATAAACTCATCTTT.

By share, this clone ranks as medium-sized. This likely stems from a read error, as it lies one base from a far larger clone. The rearrangement joins TRDV2 to TRDJ3; 12 nucleotides align to TRDD3. The CDR3 is 20 amino acids. The germline gives CDR1 GEAIGNYY, CDR2 EKD. The CDR3 sequence is CACDTSGTGGYSRDTRQMFF. The CDR3 bases are TGTGCCTGTGACACGTCGGGCACTGGGGGATACTCCCGGGACACCCGACAGATGTTTTTC.

Of note for this clone: The protein in TCRdb stems from a much larger clone and differs at residue 14 from this DNA's translation, likely a read error; here the protein is translated from the DNA. The V gene is TRDV2, the J gene TRDJ1, with 13 positions matching TRDD3. V trimming: 1 base; J trimming: 6 bases; junction bases outside the gene matches: 13. The germline CDR1 and CDR2 sequences are GEAIGNYY and EKD. This CDR3 is built from 18 residues. In DNA, the CDR3 is TGTGCCTGTGACACGCTGAACTGGGGGATACGCGGTCCCAATAAACTCATCTTT. Translating it yields CACDTLNWGIRGPNKLIF.

This clone has only a few counts. The protein in TCRdb stems from a much larger clone and differs at residue 6 from this DNA's translation, likely a read error; here the protein is translated from the DNA. This chain links TRDV2 with TRDJ1, with D perhaps matching TRDD3 (5 bases). Deletions cut 0 bases from V and 0 bases from J, with 25 bases between. Germline CDR1 reads GEAIGNYY; CDR2 reads EKD. CDR3 length equals 20 residues. The CDR3 region is CACDTVVFSDLLEDTDKLIF. In DNA form, the CDR3 reads TGTGCCTGTGACACCGTGGTTTTCTCCGACTTACTGGAGGACACCGATAAACTCATCTTT.

The table lists this clone with a few counts. This probably arose from a read error, given a far larger clone one base away. Additional DNA sequences in this sample encode the identical CDR3. The rearrangement uses TRDV2 and TRDJ1; TRDD3 is a possible D gene (5 bases). This CDR3 has 16 amino acids. Per germline, CDR1 GEAIGNYY and CDR2 EKD. Trimming left V 0 bases short and J 4 bases short, with 17 bases between. This CDR3 is CACDTVGIRTRDKLIF. CDR3 in DNA: TGTGCCTGTGACACCGTAGGGATTCGGACCCGCGATAAACTCATCTTT.

About this clone itself: Only one base separates this from a far larger clonotype, so it likely reflects a read error. V and J are TRDV2 and TRDJ1, with D maybe TRDD3 (5 bases). This CDR3 region has 16 residues. Germline V lookup: CDR1 GEAIGNYY, CDR2 EKD. Trimming stripped 1 base from V and 0 bases from J, with 14 bases between. The DNA of the CDR3 is TGTGCCTGTGACACTTTGGGGAATACAAACACCGATAAACTCATCTTT. It encodes CACDTLGNTNTDKLIF.

This clone is termed medium-sized (0.01 to 0.1%). One base separates it from a far larger clone, so it is likely a read error. The V call is TRDV2, the J call TRDJ1; 11 positions agree with TRDD3. Germline V gene data show CDR1 as GEAIGNYY and CDR2 as EKD. The CDR3 loop spans 18 amino acids. The CDR3 sequence: CAREQLGDRGSAADKLIF. In DNA, the CDR3 is TGTGCCCGTGAACAACTGGGGGATAGGGGGTCCGCCGCCGATAAACTCATCTTT.

This clone turned up a few times. The TCRdb protein comes from a much larger clone and disagrees with this DNA's translation at residue 13, likely due to a read error; the protein given here is derived from the DNA. This sequence joins TRDV2 and TRDJ1, with 13 positions matching TRDD3. The CDR3 is 18 residues long. Losses at the gene ends were 0 bases for V and 4 bases for J; bases not matched to a gene: 10. Germline loops: CDR1 GEAIGNYY, CDR2 EKD. CDR3: CACDTVGTGGYAIDKLIF. The CDR3 DNA follows: TGTGCCTGTGACACCGTCGGTACTGGGGGATACGCCATCGATAAACTCATCTTT.

Concerning this clone itself: A far larger clone is one base from this, pointing to a likely read error. Other DNA sequences of this sample code for an identical CDR3. The J gene is TRDJ3, the V gene TRDV2, with TRDD3 identical over 9 bases. This CDR3 is 21 amino acids long. V gave up 4 bases and J gave up 0 bases; unmatched junction bases: 15. Germline values: CDR1 GEAIGNYY, CDR2 EKD. The CDR3 nucleotides read TGTGCCTGTGATACCATATCCCTAAGACTGGGGGACTCCTGGGACACCCGACAGATGTTTTTC. This translates into CACDTISLRLGDSWDTRQMFF.

A word on this clone: TCRdb's protein for this DNA is that of a much larger clone and differs from the translation at residue 4, likely a read error; the protein shown is the DNA translation. V and J are TRDV2 and TRDJ1; 13 nucleotides line up with TRDD3. CDR3 size: 18 residues. Looked up from germline, CDR1 is GEAIGNYY and CDR2 is EKD. The trim removed 5 bases at V and 3 bases at J, leaving 14 bases unmatched. The chain's CDR3 is CACGTLNWGIRGPDKLIF. The CDR3 DNA reads as TGTGCCTGTGGCACGCTGAACTGGGGGATACGCGGTCCCGATAAACTCATCTTT.

This clone was counted a few times. This likely came from a read error, as a far larger clone is one base away. The DNA is left out, because the CDR3 cannot be placed on it with certainty; the CDR3 is given as TCRdb lists it. The gene calls are TRDV2 and TRDJ1; the table's D gene call, TRDD3, was not cross checked with the DNA. From its first to its last residue, the CDR3 has 18 amino acids. Germline values: CDR1 GEAIGNYY, CDR2 EKD. This CDR3 reads CACDTVAPVGWGTDKLIF.

This clone was seen only a few times. A far larger clone is off by one base, so a read error is likely. At the DNA level, this CDR3 is encoded by other sequences in the same sample as well. The rearrangement joins TRDV2 to TRDJ1, with 9 bases fitting TRDD3. The CDR3 is 18 amino acids. V lost 3 bases and J lost 0; bases outside the gene matches: 13. Germline CDR1 GEAIGNYY, CDR2 EKD. CDR3 amino acids: CACDPVLGDTGYTDKLIF. CDR3 DNA sequence: TGTGCCTGTGACCCCGTACTAGGGGATACGGGGTACACCGATAAACTCATCTTT.